Listed here are 10 T cell receptor beta chains from one sample, sequenced in a study of T cell repertoires in cytomegalovirus infection. TCRdb reprocessed the reads with MiXCR, giving one entry per CDR3 protein. Of some 77,000 distinct CDR3 sequences in the sample, more than 3.5% were seen once. The sequenced sample consisted of PBMCs. The receptors were sampled from a human donor in good health (CMV status not recorded). Some clones in this sample may be carry-over from other donors' samples.

This clonotype was recorded at least ten times. This chain connects TRBV30 to TRBJ1-1, with TRBD1 as a possible D gene (5 bases). Germline V gene lookup returns CDR1 GTSNPN and CDR2 SVGIG (reference sequence). Trimming removed 0 bases at V and 4 bases at J, with 9 bases between. This CDR3 has 13 amino acids. The CDR3 sequence is CAWSVGPRTEAFF. The CDR3 DNA reads as TGTGCCTGGAGTGTGGGACCCCGCACTGAAGCTTTCTTT.

The rearrangement joins TRBV7-9 to TRBJ2-6, with D perhaps matching TRBD1 (7 bases). Germline CDR1 SEHNR, CDR2 FQNEAQ (reference sequence). This CDR3 spans 18 amino acids. V lost 5 bases and J lost 2, with 19 bases in between. CDR3 residues: CASSQYGGGPTGANVLTF. As DNA, the CDR3 is TGTGCCAGCAGCCAATATGGAGGGGGCCCAACTGGGGCCAACGTCCTGACTTTC. Variable domain in full (rest from reference TRBV7-9 and TRBJ2-6): DTGVSQNPRHKITKRGQNVTFRCDPISEHNRLYWYRQTLGQGPEFLTYFQNEAQLEKSRLLSDRFSAERPKGSFSTLEIQRTEQGDSAMYLCASSQYGGGPTGANVLTFGAGSRLTVL.

The table lists this clonotype with many counts. The rearrangement joins TRBV4-3 to TRBJ2-3; D uncertain. V was shortened by 0 bases and J by 4 bases, with 14 bases between the two germline ends. Per the germline V gene, CDR1 is LGHNA and CDR2 is YSLEER. The CDR3 runs to 16 residues. CDR3 residues: CASSQDPTLGSDTQYF. Here the CDR3 DNA reads TGCGCCAGCAGCCAAGATCCCACACTTGGATCAGATACGCAGTATTTT.

There are many counts of this clonotype. The chain is built from TRBV4-3 and TRBJ2-1, with no clear D. The CDR3 has 17 amino acids. Deletions cut 2 bases from V and 0 bases from J, with 14 bases between. Germline loops: CDR1 LGHNA, CDR2 YSLEER. CDR3: CASSQFPGESSYNEQFF. In DNA form, the CDR3 reads TGCGCCAGCAGCCAATTTCCGGGCGAATCCTCCTACAATGAGCAGTTCTTC.

This clonotype was seen a few times. The chain joins TRBV7-2 to TRBJ1-4; TRBD1 aligns across 8 bases. The V gene's germline CDR1 is SGHTA and CDR2 FQGNSA. J was trimmed by 8 bases and V by 3 bases; bases with no gene match: 8. The CDR3 consists of 15 residues. The CDR3 loop is CASSFLAQGGEKLFF. CDR3 nucleotides: TGTGCCAGCAGCTTCCTTGCACAGGGGGGCGAAAAACTGTTTTTT. The variable domain in full, with the rest retrieved from reference TRBV7-2 and TRBJ1-4, is GAGVSQSPSNKVTEKGKDVELRCDPISGHTALYWYRQSLGQGLEFLIYFQGNSAPDKSGLPSDRFSAERTGGSVSTLTIQRTQQEDSAVYLCASSFLAQGGEKLFFGSGTQLSVL.

This clonotype was detected only once. A much larger clone lies a single base off, so this may be a read error. This rearrangement joins TRBV7-2 to TRBJ1-2; 7 nucleotides line up with TRBD1. In germline, CDR1 is SGHTA, CDR2 FQGNSA. The CDR3 totals 14 residues. The CDR3 DNA sequence: TGTGCCAGCAGCTTAGAGACAGGGAACTATGGCTACTCCTTC. Its protein product is CASSLETGNYGYSF.

At least ten counts were recorded for this clonotype. The chain couples TRBV12-3 or TRBV12-4 to TRBJ1-2; 7 bases line up with TRBD1. Trimming at V came to 5 bases and at J to 0 bases, leaving 9 bases not matched to a gene. The CDR3 runs 16 residues. As DNA, the CDR3 is TGTGCCAGCAGTCAAGGGACAGTAACTACTAACTATGGCTACACCTTC. As protein: CASSQGTVTTNYGYTF.

At least ten counts were recorded for this clonotype. J is TRBJ2-5 and V is TRBV7-2; no firm D call. This CDR3 has 11 residues. Trimming stripped 5 bases from V and 5 bases from J, with 6 bases between. Looked up from germline, CDR1 is SGHTA and CDR2 is FQGNSA. CDR3: CASSRLETQYF. CDR3 DNA: TGTGCCAGCAGCCGACTCGAGACCCAGTACTTC.

This clonotype was counted ten times or more. V usage is TRBV7-8 and J usage is TRBJ1-1; 7 nucleotides align to TRBD1. The junction had 6 bases not matched to a gene; V was cut back by 1 base and J by 1 base. The V gene's germline CDR1 is SGHVS and CDR2 FQNEAQ. The CDR3 has 16 residues. The CDR3 loop is CASSLGWTGPNTEAFF. The CDR3 coding sequence is TGTGCCAGCAGCTTAGGTTGGACAGGCCCGAACACTGAAGCTTTCTTT.

This clonotype has at least ten counts. The rearrangement uses TRBV7-9 and TRBJ2-7; 8 positions agree with TRBD2. CDR3 length: 13 amino acids. Trimming removed 5 bases from V and 0 bases from J; junction bases left unmatched: 0. Per germline, CDR1 SEHNR and CDR2 FQNEAQ (reference sequence). The CDR3 DNA is TGTGCCAGCAGCGGGACTAGCTCCTACGAGCAGTACTTC. Its protein is CASSGTSSYEQYF.